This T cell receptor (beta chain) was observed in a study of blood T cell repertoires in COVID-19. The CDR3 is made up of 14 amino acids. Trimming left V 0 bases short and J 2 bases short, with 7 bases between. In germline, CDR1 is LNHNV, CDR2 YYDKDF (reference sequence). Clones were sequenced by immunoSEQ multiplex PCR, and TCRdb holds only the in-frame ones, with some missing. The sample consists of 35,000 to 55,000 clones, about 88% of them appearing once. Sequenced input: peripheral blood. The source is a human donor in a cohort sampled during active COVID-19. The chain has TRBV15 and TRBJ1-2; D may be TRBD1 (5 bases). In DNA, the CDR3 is TGTGCCACCAGCAGAGACAGGGCGAACTATGGCTACACCTTC. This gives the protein CATSRDRANYGYTF. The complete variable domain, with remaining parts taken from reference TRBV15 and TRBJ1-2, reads DAMVIQNPRYQVTQFGKPVTLSCSQTLNHNVMYWYQQKSSQAPKLLFHYYDKDFNNEADTPDNFQSRRPNTSFCFLDIRSPGLGDTAMYLCATSRDRANYGYTFGSGTRLTVV.